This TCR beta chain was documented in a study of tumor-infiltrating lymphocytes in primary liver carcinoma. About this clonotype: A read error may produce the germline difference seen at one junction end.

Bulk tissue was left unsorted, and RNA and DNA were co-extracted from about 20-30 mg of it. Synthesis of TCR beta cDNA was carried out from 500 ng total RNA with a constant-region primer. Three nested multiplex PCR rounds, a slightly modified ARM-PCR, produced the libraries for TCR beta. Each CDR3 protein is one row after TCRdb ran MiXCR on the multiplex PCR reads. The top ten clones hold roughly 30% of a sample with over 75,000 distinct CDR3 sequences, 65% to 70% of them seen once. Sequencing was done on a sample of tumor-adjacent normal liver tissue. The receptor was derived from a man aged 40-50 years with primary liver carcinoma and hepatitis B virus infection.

The CDR3 region is CRVPWAGGYEQYF. In nucleotides, the CDR3 is TGCAGAGTTCCCTGGGCAGGGGGTTACGAGCAGTATTTC. The chain carries TRBV29-1 and TRBJ2-7; 7 bases agree with TRBD1. The CDR3 runs 13 residues. CDR1 is SQVTM and CDR2 is ANQGSEA in the germline V gene.